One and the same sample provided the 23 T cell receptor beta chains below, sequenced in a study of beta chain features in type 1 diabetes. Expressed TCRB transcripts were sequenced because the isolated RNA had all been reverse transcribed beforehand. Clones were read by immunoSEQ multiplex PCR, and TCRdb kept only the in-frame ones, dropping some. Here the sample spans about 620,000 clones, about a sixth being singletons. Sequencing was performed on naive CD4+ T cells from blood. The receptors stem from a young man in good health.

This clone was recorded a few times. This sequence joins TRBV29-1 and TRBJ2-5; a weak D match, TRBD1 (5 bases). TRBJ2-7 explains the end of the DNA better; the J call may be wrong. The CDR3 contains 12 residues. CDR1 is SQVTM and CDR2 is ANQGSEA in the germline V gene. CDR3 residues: CSVAKDTYEQYF. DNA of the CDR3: TGCAGCGTCGCAAAGGACACCTACGAGCAGTACTTC.

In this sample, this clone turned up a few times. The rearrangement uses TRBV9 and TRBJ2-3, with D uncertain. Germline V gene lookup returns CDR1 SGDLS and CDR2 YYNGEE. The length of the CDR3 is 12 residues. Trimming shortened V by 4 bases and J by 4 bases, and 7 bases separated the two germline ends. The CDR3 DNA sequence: TGTGCCAGCAGCTCGGCGGCAGATACGCAGTATTTT. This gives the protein CASSSAADTQYF.

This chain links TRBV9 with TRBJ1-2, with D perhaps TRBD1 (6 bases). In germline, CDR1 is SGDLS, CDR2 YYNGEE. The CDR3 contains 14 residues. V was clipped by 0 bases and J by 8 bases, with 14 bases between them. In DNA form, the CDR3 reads TGTGCCAGCAGCGTAGGTTCCCAGACAGGCGGCTACACCTTC. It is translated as CASSVGSQTGGYTF.

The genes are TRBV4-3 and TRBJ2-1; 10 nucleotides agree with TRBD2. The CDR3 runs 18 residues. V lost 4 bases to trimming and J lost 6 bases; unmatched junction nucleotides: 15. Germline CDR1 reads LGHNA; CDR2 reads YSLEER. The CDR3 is CASSLFEAAGGWGNEQFF. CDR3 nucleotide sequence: TGCGCCAGCAGCCTCTTTGAGGCAGCGGGAGGGTGGGGCAATGAGCAGTTCTTC.

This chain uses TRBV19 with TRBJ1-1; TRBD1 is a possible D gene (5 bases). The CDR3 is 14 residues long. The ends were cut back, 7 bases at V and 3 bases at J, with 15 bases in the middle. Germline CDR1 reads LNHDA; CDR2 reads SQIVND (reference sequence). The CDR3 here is CASTDRGADTEAFF. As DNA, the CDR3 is TGTGCCAGTACGGATCGGGGCGCAGACACTGAAGCTTTCTTT.

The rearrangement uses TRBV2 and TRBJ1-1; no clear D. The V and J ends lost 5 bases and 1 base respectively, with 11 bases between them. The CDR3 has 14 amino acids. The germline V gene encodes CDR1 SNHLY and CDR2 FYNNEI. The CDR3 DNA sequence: TGTGCCAGCAGTTTCACTCCAGGGAACACTGAAGCTTTCTTT. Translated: CASSFTPGNTEAFF.

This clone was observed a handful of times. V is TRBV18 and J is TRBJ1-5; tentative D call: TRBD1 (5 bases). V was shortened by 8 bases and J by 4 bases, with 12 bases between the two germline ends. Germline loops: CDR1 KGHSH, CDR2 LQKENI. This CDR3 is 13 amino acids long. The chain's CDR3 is CASTRTLNQPQHF. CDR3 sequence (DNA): TGTGCCAGCACCAGGACACTAAATCAGCCCCAGCATTTT.

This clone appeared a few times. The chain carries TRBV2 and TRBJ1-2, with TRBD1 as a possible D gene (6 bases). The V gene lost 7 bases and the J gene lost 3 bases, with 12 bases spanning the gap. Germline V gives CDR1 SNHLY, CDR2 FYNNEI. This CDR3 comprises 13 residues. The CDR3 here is CASTGQLHYGYTF. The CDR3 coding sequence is TGTGCCAGCACTGGACAGCTACACTATGGCTACACCTTC.

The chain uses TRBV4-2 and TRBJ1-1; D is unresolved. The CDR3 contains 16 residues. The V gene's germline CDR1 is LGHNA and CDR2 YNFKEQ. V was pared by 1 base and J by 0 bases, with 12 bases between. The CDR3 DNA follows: TGTGCCAGCAGCCAAGGCCCCGGACTGATGAACACTGAAGCTTTCTTT. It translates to CASSQGPGLMNTEAFF.

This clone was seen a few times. CDR3: CASSLQGPSYGYTF. DNA of the CDR3: TGTGCCAGCAGTTTGCAGGGACCGAGCTATGGCTACACCTTC. The chain couples TRBV28 to TRBJ1-2, with D perhaps matching TRBD1 (5 bases). This CDR3 spans 14 amino acids. Looked up from germline, CDR1 is MDHEN and CDR2 is SYDVKM. Trimming removed 3 bases from V and 4 bases from J, with 12 bases in between.

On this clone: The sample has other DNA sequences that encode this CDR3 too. CDR3 DNA: TGCGCCAGCAGCCAAGAGGCTAGGTCCTACGAGCAGTACTTC. Amino acid sequence: CASSQEARSYEQYF. The V gene is TRBV4-1, the J gene TRBJ2-7, with D uncertain. Per the germline V gene, CDR1 is MGHRA and CDR2 is YSYEKL. Trimming took off 0 bases at V and 1 base at J, with 7 bases between the two ends. This CDR3 is built from 14 residues.

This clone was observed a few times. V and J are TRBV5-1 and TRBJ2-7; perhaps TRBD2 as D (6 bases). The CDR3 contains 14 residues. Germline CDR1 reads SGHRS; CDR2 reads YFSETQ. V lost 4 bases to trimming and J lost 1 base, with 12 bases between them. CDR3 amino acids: CASSREPGSYEQYF. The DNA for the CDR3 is TGCGCCAGCAGCCGGGAGCCGGGGTCCTACGAGCAGTACTTC.

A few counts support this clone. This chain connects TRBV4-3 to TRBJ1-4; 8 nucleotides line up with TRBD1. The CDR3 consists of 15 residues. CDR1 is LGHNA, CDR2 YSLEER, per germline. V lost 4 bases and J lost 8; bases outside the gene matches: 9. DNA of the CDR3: TGCGCCAGCAGCCCACAAGGACAGGGTCGCGAAAAACTGTTTTTT. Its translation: CASSPQGQGREKLFF.

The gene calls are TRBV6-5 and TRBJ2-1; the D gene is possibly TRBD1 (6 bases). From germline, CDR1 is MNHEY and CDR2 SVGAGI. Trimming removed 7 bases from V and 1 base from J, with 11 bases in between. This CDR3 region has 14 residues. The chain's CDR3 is CASNRGLSYNEQFF. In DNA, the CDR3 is TGTGCCAGCAATAGGGGGTTGTCCTACAATGAGCAGTTCTTC.

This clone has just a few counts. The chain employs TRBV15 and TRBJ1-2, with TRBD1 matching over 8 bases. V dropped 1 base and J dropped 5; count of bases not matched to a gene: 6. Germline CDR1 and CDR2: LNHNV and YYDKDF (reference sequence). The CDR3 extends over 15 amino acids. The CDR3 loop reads CATSRADRGGYGYTF. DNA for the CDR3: TGTGCCACCAGCAGAGCCGACAGGGGAGGATATGGCTACACCTTC.

The CDR3 coding sequence is TGTGCCAGCAGCGTAGCTTCCGCGGGAGTGCGGACCGGGGAGCTGTTTTTT. Translated: CASSVASAGVRTGELFF. The chain combines TRBV9 with TRBJ2-2; 7 positions agree with TRBD2. CDR3 length: 17 residues. Looked up from germline, CDR1 is SGDLS and CDR2 is YYNGEE. The V and J ends lost 0 bases and 5 bases, in that order; junction bases with no gene match: 10.

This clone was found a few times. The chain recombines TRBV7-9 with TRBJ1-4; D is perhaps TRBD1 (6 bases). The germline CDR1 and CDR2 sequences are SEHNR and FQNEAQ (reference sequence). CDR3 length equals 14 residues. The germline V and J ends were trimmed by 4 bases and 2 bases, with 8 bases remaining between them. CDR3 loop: CASSSGATNEKLFF. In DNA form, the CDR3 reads TGTGCCAGCAGCTCGGGGGCGACTAATGAAAAACTGTTTTTT. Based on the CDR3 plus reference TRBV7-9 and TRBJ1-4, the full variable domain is DTGVSQNPRHKITKRGQNVTFRCDPISEHNRLYWYRQTLGQGPEFLTYFQNEAQLEKSRLLSDRFSAERPKGSFSTLEIQRTEQGDSAMYLCASSSGATNEKLFFGSGTQLSVL.

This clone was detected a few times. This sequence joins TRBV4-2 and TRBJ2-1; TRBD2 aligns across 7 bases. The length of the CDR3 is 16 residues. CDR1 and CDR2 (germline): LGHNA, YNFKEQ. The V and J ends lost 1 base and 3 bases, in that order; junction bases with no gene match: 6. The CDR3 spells CASSQGYSGNYNEQFF. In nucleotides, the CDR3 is TGTGCCAGCAGCCAAGGGTACAGCGGGAACTACAATGAGCAGTTCTTC.

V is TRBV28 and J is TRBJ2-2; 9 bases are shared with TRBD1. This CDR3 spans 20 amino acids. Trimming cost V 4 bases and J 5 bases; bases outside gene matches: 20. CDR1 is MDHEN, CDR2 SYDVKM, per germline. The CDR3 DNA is TGTGCCAGCAGTTGGGGGACAGGGCCCAAAGGCCTCGCGGTGACCGGGGAGCTGTTTTTT. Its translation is CASSWGTGPKGLAVTGELFF.

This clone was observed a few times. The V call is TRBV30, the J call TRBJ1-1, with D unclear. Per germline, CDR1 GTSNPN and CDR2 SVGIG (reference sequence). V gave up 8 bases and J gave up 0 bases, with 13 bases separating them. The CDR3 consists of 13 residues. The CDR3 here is CAGTHSLNTEAFF. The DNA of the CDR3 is TGTGCCGGCACCCATAGCTTGAACACTGAAGCTTTCTTT.

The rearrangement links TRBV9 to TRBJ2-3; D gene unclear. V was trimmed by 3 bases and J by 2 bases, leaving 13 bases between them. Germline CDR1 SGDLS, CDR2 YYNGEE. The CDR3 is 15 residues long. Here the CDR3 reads CASSGAQAITDTQYF. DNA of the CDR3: TGTGCCAGCAGCGGGGCCCAGGCTATCACAGATACGCAGTATTTT.

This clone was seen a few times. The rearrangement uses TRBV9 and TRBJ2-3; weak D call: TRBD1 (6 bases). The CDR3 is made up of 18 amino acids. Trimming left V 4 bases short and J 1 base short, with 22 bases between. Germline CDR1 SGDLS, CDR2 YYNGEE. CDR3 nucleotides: TGTGCCAGCAGCCTCCGTCCTACAGGGAATGCCGGCACAGATACGCAGTATTTT. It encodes CASSLRPTGNAGTDTQYF.

Here the CDR3 reads CATKPGHTTTYEQYF. As DNA, the CDR3 is TGTGCCACTAAACCGGGACACACGACTACCTACGAGCAGTACTTC. The chain couples TRBV19 to TRBJ2-7; possibly TRBD1 for D (6 bases). Trimming shortened V by 10 bases and J by 2 bases, and 21 bases separated the two germline ends. This CDR3 is built from 15 residues. Per germline, CDR1 LNHDA and CDR2 SQIVND (reference sequence).